Shown below are 5 T cell receptor beta chains from a single sample sequenced in a study of OX40 agonist ivuxolimab in advanced cancers. Assay used: immunoSEQ multiplex PCR; TCRdb lists only in-frame clones, some missing. The sample has approximately 25,000 clones, roughly 80% seen once. The specimen was CD4+ or CD8+ T cells sorted from blood, collected in a trial of the OX40 agonist ivuxolimab. These receptors came from an adult with an advanced solid tumor such as melanoma, head and neck, liver or kidney cancer.

The chain couples TRBV14 to TRBJ1-1; no clear D gene. The CDR3 totals 13 residues. V shed 7 bases and J shed 3 bases, with 12 bases lying between them. The germline CDR1 and CDR2 sequences are SGHDN and FVKESK. CDR3 sequence (DNA): TGTGCCAGCATGCTCTCCGGGGACACTGAAGCTTTCTTT. It translates to CASMLSGDTEAFF.

In this sample, this clone turned up once. The chain employs TRBV5-4 and TRBJ2-7; 10 bases are shared with TRBD1. Germline V gives CDR1 SGHNT, CDR2 YYREEE (reference sequence). The junction had 6 bases not matched to a gene; V was cut back by 3 bases and J by 6 bases. CDR3 length: 14 amino acids. The CDR3 loop is CASSSTGTGAEQYF. CDR3 nucleotide sequence: TGTGCCAGCAGCTCCACCGGGACAGGGGCCGAGCAGTACTTC.

V usage is TRBV5-1 and J usage is TRBJ2-2, with D possibly being TRBD1 (6 bases). There are 16 residues in the CDR3. Trimming stripped 0 bases from V and 5 bases from J, with 14 bases between. The germline gives CDR1 SGHRS, CDR2 YFSETQ. The CDR3 DNA follows: TGCGCCAGCAGCTTGGATAAAGGACAGAGAACCGGGGAGCTGTTTTTT. Translated, it gives CASSLDKGQRTGELFF. Full variable domain (rest looked up from reference TRBV5-1 and TRBJ2-2): KAGVTQTPRYLIKTRGQQVTLSCSPISGHRSVSWYQQTPGQGLQFLFEYFSETQRNKGNFPGRFSGRQFSNSRSEMNVSTLELGDSALYLCASSLDKGQRTGELFFGEGSRLTVL.

V usage is TRBV11-2 and J usage is TRBJ1-2; D is unresolved. Trimming took off 5 bases at V and 5 bases at J, with 30 bases between the two ends. Germline values: CDR1 SGHAT, CDR2 FQNNGV. The CDR3 is made up of 19 amino acids. The CDR3 protein is CASSPFGRAGHFPGYGYTF. The CDR3 DNA follows: TGTGCCAGCAGCCCGTTTGGTAGGGCAGGCCACTTCCCTGGGTATGGCTACACCTTC.

The chain joins TRBV7-3 to TRBJ2-1, with 8 bases aligning to TRBD2. The CDR3 covers 14 residues. Germline CDR1 SGHTA, CDR2 FQGTGA. J was trimmed by 9 bases and V by 5 bases; bases with no gene match: 9. In DNA, the CDR3 is TGTGCCAGCAGCCCTGTAGGACTAGCAGGTGAGCAGTTCTTC. Translating gives CASSPVGLAGEQFF.